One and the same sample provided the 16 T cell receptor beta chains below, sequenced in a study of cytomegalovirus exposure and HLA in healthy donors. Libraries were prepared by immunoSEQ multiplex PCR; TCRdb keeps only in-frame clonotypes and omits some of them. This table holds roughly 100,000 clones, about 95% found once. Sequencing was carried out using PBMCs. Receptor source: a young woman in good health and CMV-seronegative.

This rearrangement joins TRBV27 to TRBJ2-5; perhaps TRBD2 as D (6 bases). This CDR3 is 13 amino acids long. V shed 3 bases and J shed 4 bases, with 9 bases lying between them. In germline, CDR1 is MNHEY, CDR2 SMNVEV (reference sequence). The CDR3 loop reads CASSFRGAETQYF. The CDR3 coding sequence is TGTGCCAGCAGTTTCCGCGGGGCAGAGACCCAGTACTTC.

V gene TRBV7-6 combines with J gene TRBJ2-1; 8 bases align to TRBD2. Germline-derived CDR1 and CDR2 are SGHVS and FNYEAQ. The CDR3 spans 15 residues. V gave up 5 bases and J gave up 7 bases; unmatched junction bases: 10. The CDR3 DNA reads TGTGCCAGCAGCCCCCAAGCGGGGGCCCCGAATGAGCAGTTCTTC. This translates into CASSPQAGAPNEQFF.

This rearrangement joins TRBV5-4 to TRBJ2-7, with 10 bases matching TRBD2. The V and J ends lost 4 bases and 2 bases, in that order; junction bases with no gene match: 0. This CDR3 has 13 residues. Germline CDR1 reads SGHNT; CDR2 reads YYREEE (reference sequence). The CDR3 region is CASSTSGTYEQYF. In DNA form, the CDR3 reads TGTGCCAGCAGCACTAGCGGGACCTACGAGCAGTACTTC.

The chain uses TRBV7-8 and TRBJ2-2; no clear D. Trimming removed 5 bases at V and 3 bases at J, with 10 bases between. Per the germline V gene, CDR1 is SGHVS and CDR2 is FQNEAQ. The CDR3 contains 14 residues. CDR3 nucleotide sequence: TGTGCCAGCAGCGCAGACTGGTACACCGGGGAGCTGTTTTTT. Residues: CASSADWYTGELFF.

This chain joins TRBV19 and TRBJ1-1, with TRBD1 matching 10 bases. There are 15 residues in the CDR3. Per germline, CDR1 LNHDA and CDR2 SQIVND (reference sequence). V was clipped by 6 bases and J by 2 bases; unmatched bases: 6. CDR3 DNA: TGTGCCAGTAGCAGACAGGGGGCGGCTAACACTGAAGCTTTCTTT. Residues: CASSRQGAANTEAFF.

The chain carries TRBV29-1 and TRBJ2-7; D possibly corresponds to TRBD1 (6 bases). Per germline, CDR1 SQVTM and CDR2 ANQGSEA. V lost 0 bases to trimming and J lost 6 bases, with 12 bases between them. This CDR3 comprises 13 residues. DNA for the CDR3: TGCAGCGTTGAAGATTATCAAGGGGGCGAGCAGTACTTC. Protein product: CSVEDYQGGEQYF.

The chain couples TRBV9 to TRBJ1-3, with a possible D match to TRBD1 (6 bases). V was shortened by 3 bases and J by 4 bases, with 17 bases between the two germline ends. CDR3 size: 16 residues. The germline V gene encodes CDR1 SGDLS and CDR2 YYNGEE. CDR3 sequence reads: CASSARVGGLGNTIYF. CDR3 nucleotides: TGTGCCAGCAGCGCAAGGGTGGGGGGGCTCGGAAACACCATATATTTT.

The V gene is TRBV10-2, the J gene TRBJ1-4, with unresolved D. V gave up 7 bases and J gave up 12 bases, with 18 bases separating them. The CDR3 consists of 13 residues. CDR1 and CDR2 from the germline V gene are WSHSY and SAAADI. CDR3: CASTPAGRGELFF. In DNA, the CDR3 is TGCGCCAGCACACCGGCGGGTCGGGGAGAACTGTTTTTT.

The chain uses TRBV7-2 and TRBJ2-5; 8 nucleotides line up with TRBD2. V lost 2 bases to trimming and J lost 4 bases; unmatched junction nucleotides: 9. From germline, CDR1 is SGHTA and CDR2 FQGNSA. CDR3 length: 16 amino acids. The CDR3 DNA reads TGTGCCAGCAGCTTAAACCGGGGGGGCCGAGGAGAGACCCAGTACTTC. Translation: CASSLNRGGRGETQYF.

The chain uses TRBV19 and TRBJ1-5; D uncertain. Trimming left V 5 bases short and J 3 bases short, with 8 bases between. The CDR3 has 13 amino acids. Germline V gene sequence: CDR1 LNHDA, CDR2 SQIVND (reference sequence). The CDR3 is CASSSIHNQPQHF. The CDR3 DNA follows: TGTGCCAGTAGTTCGATACACAATCAGCCCCAGCATTTT.

CDR3 in DNA: TGTGCCAGCAGCAAAGGTAGCGGACTCTACGAGCAGTACTTC. This encodes CASSKGSGLYEQYF. This chain connects TRBV21-1 to TRBJ2-7; TRBD2 is taken as the D call from the table, unchecked against the DNA. TRBV21-1 is marked as a pseudogene. This CDR3 is 14 amino acids long.

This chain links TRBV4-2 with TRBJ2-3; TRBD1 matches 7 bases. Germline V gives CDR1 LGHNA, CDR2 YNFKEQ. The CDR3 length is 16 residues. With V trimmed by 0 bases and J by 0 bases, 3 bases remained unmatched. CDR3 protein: CASSQESRGSTDTQYF. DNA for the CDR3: TGTGCCAGCAGCCAAGAGTCCAGGGGGAGCACAGATACGCAGTATTTT.

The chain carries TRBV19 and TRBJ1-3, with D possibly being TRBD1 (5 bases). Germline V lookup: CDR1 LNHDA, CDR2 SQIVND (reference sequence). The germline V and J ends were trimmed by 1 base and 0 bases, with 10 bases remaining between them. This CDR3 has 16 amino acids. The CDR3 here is CASSIGQPFSGNTIYF. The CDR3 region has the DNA TGTGCCAGTAGTATAGGACAGCCCTTCTCTGGAAACACCATATATTTT.

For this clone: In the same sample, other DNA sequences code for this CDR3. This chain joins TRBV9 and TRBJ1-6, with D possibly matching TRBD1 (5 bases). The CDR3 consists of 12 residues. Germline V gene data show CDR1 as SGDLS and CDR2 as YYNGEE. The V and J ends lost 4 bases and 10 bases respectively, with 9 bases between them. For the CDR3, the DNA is TGTGCCAGCAGCTCGGGGGGGTCACCCCTCCACTTT. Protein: CASSSGGSPLHF.

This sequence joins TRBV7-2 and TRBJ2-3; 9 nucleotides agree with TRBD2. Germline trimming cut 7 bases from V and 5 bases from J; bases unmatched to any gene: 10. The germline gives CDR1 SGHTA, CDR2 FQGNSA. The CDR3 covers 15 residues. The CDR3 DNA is TGTGCCAGCACCTCGGGGCGGGGGGGCCGAGATACGCAGTATTTT. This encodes CASTSGRGGRDTQYF.

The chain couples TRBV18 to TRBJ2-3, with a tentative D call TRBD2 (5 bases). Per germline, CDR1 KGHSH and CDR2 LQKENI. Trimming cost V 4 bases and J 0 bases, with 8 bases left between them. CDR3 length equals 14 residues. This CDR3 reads CASSRGLSTDTQYF. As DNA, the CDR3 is TGTGCCAGCTCACGTGGACTTAGCACAGATACGCAGTATTTT.